What follows is one TCR beta chain and its context. What it binds is not known. The data originate from a study of Tregs in tolerant kidney transplant recipients. Turning to the study itself: The nonmyeloablative bone marrow transplants came from related graft donors, with transient mixed chimerism.

The germline V gene encodes CDR1 LNHNV and CDR2 YYDKDF (reference sequence). Trimming removed 0 bases from V and 4 bases from J, with 15 bases in between. CDR3 length: 16 residues. Study-level findings and limits: Validation in larger populations is needed because few patients were studied. Biological reproducibility was not directly addressed, but technical replication error appeared minimal.

Libraries were prepared by immunoSEQ multiplex PCR; TCRdb keeps only in-frame clonotypes and omits some of them. The sample holds around 98,000 clones; approximately 93% are singletons and the top ten take 0.46%. This specimen was CD4+ T cells from blood, taken before the transplant. This clonotype was obtained from a human donor who received a combined kidney and bone marrow transplant. The chain recombines TRBV15 with TRBJ1-2, with a weak D call TRBD1 (5 bases). The CDR3 region is CATSRDKDKLGYGYTF. In nucleotides, the CDR3 is TGTGCCACCAGCAGAGACAAGGACAAGCTGGGCTATGGCTACACCTTC. Full variable domain (missing parts from reference TRBV15 and TRBJ1-2): DAMVIQNPRYQVTQFGKPVTLSCSQTLNHNVMYWYQQKSSQAPKLLFHYYDKDFNNEADTPDNFQSRRPNTSFCFLDIRSPGLGDTAMYLCATSRDKDKLGYGYTFGSGTRLTVV.